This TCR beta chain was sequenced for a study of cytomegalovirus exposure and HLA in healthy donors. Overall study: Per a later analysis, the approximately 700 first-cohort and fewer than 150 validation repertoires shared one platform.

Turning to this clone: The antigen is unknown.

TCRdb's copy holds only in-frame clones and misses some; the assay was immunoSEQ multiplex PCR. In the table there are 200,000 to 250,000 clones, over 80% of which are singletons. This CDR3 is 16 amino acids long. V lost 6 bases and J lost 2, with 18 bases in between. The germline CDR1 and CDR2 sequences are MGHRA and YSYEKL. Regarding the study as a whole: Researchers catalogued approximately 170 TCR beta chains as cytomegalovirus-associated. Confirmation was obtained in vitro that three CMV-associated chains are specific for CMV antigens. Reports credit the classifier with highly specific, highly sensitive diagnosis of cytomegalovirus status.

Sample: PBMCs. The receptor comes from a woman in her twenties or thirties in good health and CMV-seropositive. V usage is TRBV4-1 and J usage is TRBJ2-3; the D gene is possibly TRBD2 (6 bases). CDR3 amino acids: CASRRTGTPITDTQYF. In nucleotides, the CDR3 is TGCGCCAGCAGACGAACCGGGACTCCTATCACAGATACGCAGTATTTT.